Listed here are 13 T cell receptor beta chains from one sample, sequenced in a study of spatial heterogeneity in lung cancer. Regarding time point: sample taken at primary tumor resection. Unsorted whole RNA of tumor, nontumor lung or frozen PBMC was sequenced. TCRdb reprocessed the 5' RACE reads with MiXCR, giving one entry per CDR3 protein. Of about 48,000 distinct CDR3 sequences in the sample, less than 6% are singletons; the top ten hold 8.5% to 14%. Sequenced here: PBMCs, sampled at surgery. The receptors were gathered from a male donor with early-stage non-small cell lung cancer.

The table lists this clonotype with many counts. The genes are TRBV20-1 and TRBJ2-5, with D hard to call. The CDR3 runs 14 residues. Germline CDR1 DFQATT, CDR2 SNEGSKA (reference sequence). Trimming pared 5 bases from V and 7 bases from J, leaving 20 bases between. CDR3 region: CSAPTSDFEGTQYF. Written as DNA, the CDR3 is TGCAGTGCTCCAACCTCTGACTTCGAAGGGACCCAGTACTTC.

The sample holds many counts of this clonotype. The V gene is TRBV20-1, the J gene TRBJ2-1; weak D call: TRBD2 (6 bases). Germline CDR1 DFQATT, CDR2 SNEGSKA (reference sequence). The CDR3 consists of 11 residues. V lost 3 bases and J 9 bases, leaving 9 bases between the germline ends. The CDR3 DNA is TGCAGTGCTAGTAGGGAGGTTGAGCAGTTCTTC. Its protein is CSASREVEQFF.

The chain carries TRBV20-1 and TRBJ2-5; 11 nucleotides match TRBD2. Germline CDR1 DFQATT, CDR2 SNEGSKA (reference sequence). V was clipped by 3 bases and J by 4 bases; unmatched bases: 7. This CDR3 region has 15 residues. As DNA, the CDR3 is TGCAGTGCTAGTCCCTGGCTAGCGGGAGGAGAGACCCAGTACTTC. It translates to CSASPWLAGGETQYF.

The genes are TRBV27 and TRBJ1-6; D call uncertain. This CDR3 has 18 residues. Trimming left V 6 bases short and J 0 bases short, with 18 bases between. The germline gives CDR1 MNHEY, CDR2 SMNVEV (reference sequence). CDR3 coding DNA: TGTGCCAGCAGCGGCCTTAGAGGCGGAAGCTCCTATAATTCACCCCTCCACTTT. It is translated as CASSGLRGGSSYNSPLHF.

The rearrangement uses TRBV7-2 and TRBJ1-3; 7 bases fit TRBD1. V gave up 5 bases and J gave up 4 bases; unmatched junction bases: 17. This CDR3 region has 18 residues. From germline, CDR1 is SGHTA and CDR2 FQGNSA. The CDR3 loop is CASSLRGPGPGGGNTIYF. CDR3 bases: TGTGCCAGCAGCCTAAGGGGGCCGGGCCCCGGCGGGGGAAACACCATATATTTT.

The table lists this clonotype with many counts. This chain uses TRBV5-1 with TRBJ1-2; D is ambiguous. Trimming removed 4 bases from V and 2 bases from J, with 18 bases in between. Germline CDR1 and CDR2: SGHRS and YFSETQ. The CDR3 is 16 residues long. CDR3 sequence: CASSPQPASGNYGYTF. The CDR3 DNA reads TGCGCCAGCAGCCCCCAACCAGCCTCGGGGAACTATGGCTACACCTTC.

This clonotype appeared many times. J is TRBJ2-1 and V is TRBV2; 9 positions agree with TRBD2. Trimming at V came to 6 bases and at J to 6 bases, leaving 15 bases not matched to a gene. The CDR3 is made up of 17 amino acids. Germline loops: CDR1 SNHLY, CDR2 FYNNEI. CDR3 nucleotide sequence: TGTGCCAGCAGAGCTAGGACTAGCGCCTCTAAGAGCAATGAGCAGTTCTTC. Amino acids: CASRARTSASKSNEQFF.

This clonotype has ten or more counts. The chain recombines TRBV19 with TRBJ2-2; 10 nucleotides align to TRBD2. CDR1 and CDR2 from the germline V gene are LNHDA and SQIVND (reference sequence). The CDR3 runs to 14 residues. V shed 6 bases and J 6 bases; nucleotides not matched to a gene: 4. The CDR3 DNA follows: TGTGCCAGTAGAGCGGGAGGGCAAGCCGGGGAGCTGTTTTTT. Its translation: CASRAGGQAGELFF.

This clonotype was seen many times. The chain links TRBV6-6 to TRBJ2-1, with D perhaps matching TRBD2 (6 bases). Germline V lookup: CDR1 MNHNY, CDR2 SVGAGI (reference sequence). The CDR3 covers 16 residues. V dropped 4 bases and J dropped 0 bases, with 13 bases sitting between them. The CDR3 DNA sequence: TGTGCCAGCAGTTCGAATAGCGGAGGCTCCTACAATGAGCAGTTCTTC. This codes for CASSSNSGGSYNEQFF.

This clonotype was seen ten or more times. The chain couples TRBV5-6 to TRBJ1-1; tentative D call: TRBD1 (6 bases). Trimming cost V 7 bases and J 1 base, with 11 bases left between them. Germline assignment: CDR1 SGHDT and CDR2 YYEEEE. There are 13 residues in the CDR3. CDR3 protein: CASHGGRNTEAFF. The CDR3 coding sequence is TGTGCCAGCCATGGGGGGCGGAACACTGAAGCTTTCTTT. Together with reference TRBV5-6 and TRBJ1-1, the CDR3 gives the full variable domain: DAGVTQSPTHLIKTRGQQVTLRCSPKSGHDTVSWYQQALGQGPQFIFQYYEEEERQRGNFPDRFSGHQFPNYSSELNVNALLLGDSALYLCASHGGRNTEAFFGQGTRLTVV.

This clonotype was observed many times. The chain is built from TRBV4-1 and TRBJ2-3; possible D gene TRBD2, 6 bases. The CDR3 length is 15 residues. CDR1 is MGHRA, CDR2 YSYEKL, per germline. The V end was cut by 1 base, the J end by 1 base, with 9 bases between. The CDR3 bases are TGCGCCAGCAGCCAAGGTTCTAGCGGCACAGATACGCAGTATTTT. It codes for CASSQGSSGTDTQYF.

This clonotype has at least ten counts. J is TRBJ2-7 and V is TRBV6-2 or TRBV6-3; D is unclear. Trimming pared 0 bases from V and 3 bases from J, leaving 3 bases between. This CDR3 contains 12 residues. CDR1 MNHEY and CDR2 SVGEGT come from the germline V gene. CDR3 sequence: CASSYSNYEQYF. CDR3 DNA: TGTGCCAGCAGTTACTCGAACTACGAGCAGTACTTC.

This clonotype has at least ten counts. The chain carries TRBV20-1 and TRBJ2-1; TRBD2 aligns across 10 bases. V was pared by 0 bases and J by 6 bases, with 5 bases of the junction left unmatched. CDR1 is DFQATT, CDR2 SNEGSKA, per germline (reference sequence). The length of the CDR3 is 15 residues. The CDR3 sequence is CSARDRVAGGNEQFF. In DNA, the CDR3 is TGCAGTGCTAGAGATAGAGTAGCGGGAGGCAATGAGCAGTTCTTC.